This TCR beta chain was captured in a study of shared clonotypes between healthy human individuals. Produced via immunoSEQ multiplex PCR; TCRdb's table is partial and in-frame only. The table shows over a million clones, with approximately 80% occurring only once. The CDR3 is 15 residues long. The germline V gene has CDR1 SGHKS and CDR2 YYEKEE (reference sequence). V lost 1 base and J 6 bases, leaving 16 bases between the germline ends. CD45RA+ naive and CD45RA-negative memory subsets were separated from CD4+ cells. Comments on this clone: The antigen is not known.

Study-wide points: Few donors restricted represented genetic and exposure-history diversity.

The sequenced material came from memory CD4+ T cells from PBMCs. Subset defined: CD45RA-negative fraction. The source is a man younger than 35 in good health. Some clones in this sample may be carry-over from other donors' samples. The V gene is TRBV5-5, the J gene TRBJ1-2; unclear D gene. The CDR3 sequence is CASSLWAGRWDGYTF. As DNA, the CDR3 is TGTGCCAGCAGCTTGTGGGCGGGGAGGTGGGATGGCTACACCTTC.